One T cell receptor (beta chain) is described in this entry. Germline V gene sequence: CDR1 SQVTM, CDR2 ANQGSEA. The CDR3 has 16 amino acids. V gave up 4 bases and J gave up 1 base; unmatched junction bases: 9. Profiling relied on immunoSEQ multiplex PCR, and the TCRdb table lists in-frame clones only, not all of them. The data contain 150,000 or so clones, 65% to 90% of them seen just once; the ten biggest clones take up roughly 8%. This record comes from a study of blood T cell repertoires in COVID-19. The TCR sequence derives from a man in his fifties or sixties with acute or convalescent COVID-19. This chain links TRBV29-1 with TRBJ1-5; TRBD1 agrees at 8 bases. Specimen: peripheral blood. Here the CDR3 reads CSVVATGDLSNQPQHF. The CDR3 bases are TGCAGCGTTGTAGCGACAGGGGATCTAAGCAATCAGCCCCAGCATTTT.